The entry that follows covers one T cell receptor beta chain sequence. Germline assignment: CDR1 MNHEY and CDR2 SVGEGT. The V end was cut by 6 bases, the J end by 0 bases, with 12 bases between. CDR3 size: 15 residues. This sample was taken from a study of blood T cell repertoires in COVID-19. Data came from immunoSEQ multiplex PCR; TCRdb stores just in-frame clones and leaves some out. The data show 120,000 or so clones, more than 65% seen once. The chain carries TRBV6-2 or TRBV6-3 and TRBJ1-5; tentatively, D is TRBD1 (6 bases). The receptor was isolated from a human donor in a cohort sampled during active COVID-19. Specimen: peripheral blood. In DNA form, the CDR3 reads TGTGCCAGCAGCTCTGGACAGTCTAGCAATCAGCCCCAGCATTTT. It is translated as CASSSGQSSNQPQHF.